The following is a TCR beta chain sequence with its context. V was clipped by 5 bases and J by 6 bases; unmatched bases: 11. Germline CDR1 reads KGHSH; CDR2 reads LQKENI. The CDR3 sequence is 16 residues long. This entry comes from a study of blood T cell repertoires in COVID-19. Study overall: PBMCs, B-cell-depleted T cells, or T cells were the source of the cDNA or gDNA that made up the material.

Assignment of participants to cohorts was predicated upon participant-reported clinical history. For recovered donors of Cohort 3, there were two negative PCRs, clearance, or symptom resolution. Sequencing was performed with immunoSEQ multiplex PCR; in TCRdb, only in-frame clones are kept and a portion is missing. The table includes hundreds of thousands of clones, 84% detected once. The TCR originated in a woman between 40 and 55 years old who had recovered from COVID-19. V and J are TRBV18 and TRBJ2-2, with TRBD1 matching over 8 bases. Sample: PBMCs or T cells enriched from blood (not recorded which). DNA of the CDR3: TGTGCCAGCTCAACCGACAGGGGATCCTTTTCCGGGGAGCTGTTTTTT. This sequence encodes CASSTDRGSFSGELFF.